This paragraph reports one T cell receptor (beta chain). The CDR3 runs 15 residues. Looked up from germline, CDR1 is SGDLS and CDR2 is YYNGEE. V shed 10 bases and J shed 3 bases, with 20 bases lying between them. This entry is derived from a study of OX40 agonist ivuxolimab in advanced cancers. Using immunoSEQ multiplex PCR, the repertoire was profiled, and TCRdb retains in-frame clones only, with some absent. This table has approximately 38,000 clones, roughly four fifths appearing once. The chain employs TRBV9 and TRBJ2-1; D is possibly TRBD2 (6 bases). Material: CD4+ or CD8+ T cells sorted from blood, obtained in a trial of the OX40 agonist ivuxolimab. This TCR came from an adult with an advanced solid tumor such as melanoma, head and neck, liver or kidney cancer. CDR3 in DNA: TGTGCCCTGCCTAATGAGCGCGGGATCTACAATGAGCAGTTCTTC. Translating gives CALPNERGIYNEQFF.